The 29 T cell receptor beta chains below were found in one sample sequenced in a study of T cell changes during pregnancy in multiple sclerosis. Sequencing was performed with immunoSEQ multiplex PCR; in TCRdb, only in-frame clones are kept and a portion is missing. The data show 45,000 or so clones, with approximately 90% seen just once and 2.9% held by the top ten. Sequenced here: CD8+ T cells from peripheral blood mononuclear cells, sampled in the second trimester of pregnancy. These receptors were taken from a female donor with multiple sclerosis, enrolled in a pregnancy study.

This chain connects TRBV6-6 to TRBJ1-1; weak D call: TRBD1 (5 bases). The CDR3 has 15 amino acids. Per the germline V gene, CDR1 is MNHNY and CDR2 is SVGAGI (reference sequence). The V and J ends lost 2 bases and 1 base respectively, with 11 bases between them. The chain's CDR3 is CASSYLRVSNTEAFF. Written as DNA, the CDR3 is TGTGCCAGCAGTTACCTCAGGGTCTCGAACACTGAAGCTTTCTTT.

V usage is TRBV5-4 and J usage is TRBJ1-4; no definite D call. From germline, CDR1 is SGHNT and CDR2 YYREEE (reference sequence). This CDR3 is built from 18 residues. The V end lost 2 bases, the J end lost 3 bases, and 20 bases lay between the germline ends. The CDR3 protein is CASSFFGGVGGPNEKLFF. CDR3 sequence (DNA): TGTGCCAGCAGCTTTTTCGGTGGCGTGGGCGGGCCTAATGAAAAACTGTTTTTT.

CDR3 loop: CASLSYRGAFF. The CDR3, as DNA: TGTGCCAGTCTGTCCTACCGGGGGGCTTTCTTT. V usage is TRBV6-5 and J usage is TRBJ1-1; D is possibly TRBD1 (5 bases). The CDR3 totals 11 residues. Germline CDR1 and CDR2: MNHEY and SVGAGI. The germline V and J ends were trimmed by 9 bases and 11 bases, with 16 bases remaining between them.

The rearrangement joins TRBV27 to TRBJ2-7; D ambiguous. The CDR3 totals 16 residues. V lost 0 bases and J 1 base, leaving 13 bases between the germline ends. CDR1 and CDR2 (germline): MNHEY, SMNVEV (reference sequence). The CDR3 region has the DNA TGTGCCAGCAGTTTATCTAGAACCGATCTTTCCTACGAGCAGTACTTC. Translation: CASSLSRTDLSYEQYF.

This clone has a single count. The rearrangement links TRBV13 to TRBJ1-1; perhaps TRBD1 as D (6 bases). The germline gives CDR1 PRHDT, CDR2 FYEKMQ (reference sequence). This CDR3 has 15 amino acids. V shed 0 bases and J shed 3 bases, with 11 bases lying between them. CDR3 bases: TGTGCCAGCAGCTTAGGGGGGGCGTTTTACACTGAAGCTTTCTTT. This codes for CASSLGGAFYTEAFF.

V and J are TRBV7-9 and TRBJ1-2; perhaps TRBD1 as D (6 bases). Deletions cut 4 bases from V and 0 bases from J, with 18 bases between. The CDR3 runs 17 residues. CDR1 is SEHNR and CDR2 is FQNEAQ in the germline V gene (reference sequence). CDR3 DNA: TGTGCCAGCAGCTCCCGGGACACCGAGTCCTCTAACTATGGCTACACCTTC. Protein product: CASSSRDTESSNYGYTF. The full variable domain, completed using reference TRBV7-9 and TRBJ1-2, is DTGVSQNPRHKITKRGQNVTFRCDPISEHNRLYWYRQTLGQGPEFLTYFQNEAQLEKSRLLSDRFSAERPKGSFSTLEIQRTEQGDSAMYLCASSSRDTESSNYGYTFGSGTRLTVV.

CDR3: CAWRVKEQGALLGTQYF. CDR3 DNA sequence: TGTGCCTGGAGAGTTAAAGAACAGGGAGCGTTGCTAGGTACGCAGTATTTT. This sequence joins TRBV30 and TRBJ2-3, with D possibly TRBD1 on 6 matching bases. V shed 3 bases and J shed 8 bases, with 27 bases lying between them. The CDR3 has 17 residues. In germline, CDR1 is GTSNPN, CDR2 SVGIG (reference sequence).

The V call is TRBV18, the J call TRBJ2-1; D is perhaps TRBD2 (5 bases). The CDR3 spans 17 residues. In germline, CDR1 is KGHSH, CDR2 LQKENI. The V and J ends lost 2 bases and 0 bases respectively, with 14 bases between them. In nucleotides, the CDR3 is TGTGCCAGCTCACCAATTTTTACTAGAAGCTCCTACAATGAGCAGTTCTTC. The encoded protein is CASSPIFTRSSYNEQFF.

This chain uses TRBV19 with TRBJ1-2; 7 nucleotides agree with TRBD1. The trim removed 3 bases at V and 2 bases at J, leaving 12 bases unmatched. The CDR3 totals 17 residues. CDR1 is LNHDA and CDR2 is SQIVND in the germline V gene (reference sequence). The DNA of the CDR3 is TGTGCCAGTAGTATGAATACCCTTGGAGGGGGCAACTATGGCTACACCTTC. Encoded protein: CASSMNTLGGGNYGYTF.

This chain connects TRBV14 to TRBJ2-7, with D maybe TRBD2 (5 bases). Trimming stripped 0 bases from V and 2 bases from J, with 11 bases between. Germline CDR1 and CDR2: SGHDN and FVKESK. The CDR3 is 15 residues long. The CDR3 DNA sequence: TGTGCCAGCAGCCAAGAAGGAGGAGCCGCCTACGAGCAGTACTTC. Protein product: CASSQEGGAAYEQYF.

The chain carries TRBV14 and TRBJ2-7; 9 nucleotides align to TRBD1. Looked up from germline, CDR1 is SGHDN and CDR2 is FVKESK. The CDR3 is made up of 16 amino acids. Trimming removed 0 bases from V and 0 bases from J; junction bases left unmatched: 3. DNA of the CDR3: TGTGCCAGCAGCCAAGATTCGGGACAGGGCTCCTACGAGCAGTACTTC. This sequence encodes CASSQDSGQGSYEQYF.

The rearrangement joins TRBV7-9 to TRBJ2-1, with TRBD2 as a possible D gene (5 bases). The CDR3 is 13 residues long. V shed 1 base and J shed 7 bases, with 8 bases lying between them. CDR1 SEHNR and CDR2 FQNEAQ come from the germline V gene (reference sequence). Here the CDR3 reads CASSLGGLNEQFF. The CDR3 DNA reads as TGTGCCAGCAGCTTAGGCGGGTTGAATGAGCAGTTCTTC.

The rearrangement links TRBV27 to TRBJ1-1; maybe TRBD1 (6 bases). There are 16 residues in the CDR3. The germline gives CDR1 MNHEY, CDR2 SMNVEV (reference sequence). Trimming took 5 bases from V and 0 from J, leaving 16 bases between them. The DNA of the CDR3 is TGTGCCAGCAGTCCCGGACAGTACCGTATGAACACTGAAGCTTTCTTT. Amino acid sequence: CASSPGQYRMNTEAFF.

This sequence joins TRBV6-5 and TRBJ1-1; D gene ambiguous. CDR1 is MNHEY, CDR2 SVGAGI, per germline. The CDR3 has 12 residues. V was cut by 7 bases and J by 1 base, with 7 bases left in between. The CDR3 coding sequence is TGTGCCAGCACCTCCGGGAACACTGAAGCTTTCTTT. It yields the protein CASTSGNTEAFF.

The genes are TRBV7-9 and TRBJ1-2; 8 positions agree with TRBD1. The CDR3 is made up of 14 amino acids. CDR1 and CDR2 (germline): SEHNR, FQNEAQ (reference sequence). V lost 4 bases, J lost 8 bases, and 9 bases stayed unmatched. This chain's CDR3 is CASSWTGKGSGYTF. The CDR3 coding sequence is TGTGCCAGCAGCTGGACAGGGAAAGGTTCAGGCTACACCTTC.

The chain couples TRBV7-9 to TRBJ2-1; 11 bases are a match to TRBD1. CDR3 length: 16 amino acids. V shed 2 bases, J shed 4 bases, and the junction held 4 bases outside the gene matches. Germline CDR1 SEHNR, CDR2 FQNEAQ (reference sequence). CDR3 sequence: CASSLIGTGGYNEQFF. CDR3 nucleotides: TGTGCCAGCAGCTTAATCGGGACAGGGGGATACAATGAGCAGTTCTTC.

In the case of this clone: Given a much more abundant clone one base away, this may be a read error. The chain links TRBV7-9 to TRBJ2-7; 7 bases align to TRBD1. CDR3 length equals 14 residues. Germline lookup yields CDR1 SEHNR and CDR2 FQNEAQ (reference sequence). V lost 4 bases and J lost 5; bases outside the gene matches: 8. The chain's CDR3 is CASSSRDSRNEQYF. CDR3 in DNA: TGTGCCAGCAGCTCCCGGGACAGCAGAAACGAGCAGTACTTC.

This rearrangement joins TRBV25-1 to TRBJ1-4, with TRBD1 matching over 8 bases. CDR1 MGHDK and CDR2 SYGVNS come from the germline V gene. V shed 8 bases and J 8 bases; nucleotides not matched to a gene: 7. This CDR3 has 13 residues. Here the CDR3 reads CASGTGGAEKLFF. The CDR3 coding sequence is TGTGCCAGCGGTACAGGGGGTGCCGAAAAACTGTTTTTT.

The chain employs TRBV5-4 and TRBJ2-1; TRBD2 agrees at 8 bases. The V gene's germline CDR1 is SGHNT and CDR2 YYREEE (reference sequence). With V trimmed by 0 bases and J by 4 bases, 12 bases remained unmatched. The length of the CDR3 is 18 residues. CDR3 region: CASSLAIGGGGKYNEQFF. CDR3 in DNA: TGTGCCAGCAGCTTGGCTATTGGGGGCGGGGGGAAATACAATGAGCAGTTCTTC.

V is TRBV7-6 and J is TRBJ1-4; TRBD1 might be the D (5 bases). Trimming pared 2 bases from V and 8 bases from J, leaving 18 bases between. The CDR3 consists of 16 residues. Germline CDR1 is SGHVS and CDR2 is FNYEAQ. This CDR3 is CASSLSWVYRREKLFF. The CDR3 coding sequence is TGTGCCAGCAGCTTATCGTGGGTCTACAGGCGCGAAAAACTGTTTTTT.

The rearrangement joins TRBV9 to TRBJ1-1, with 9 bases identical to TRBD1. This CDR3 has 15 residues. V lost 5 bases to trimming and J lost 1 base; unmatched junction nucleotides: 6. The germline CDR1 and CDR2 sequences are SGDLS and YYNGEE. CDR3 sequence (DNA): TGTGCCAGCAGAGCCGGGACAGGGACGAACACTGAAGCTTTCTTT. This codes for CASRAGTGTNTEAFF. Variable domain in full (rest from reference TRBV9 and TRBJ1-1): DSGVTQTPKHLITATGQRVTLRCSPRSGDLSVYWYQQSLDQGLQFLIQYYNGEERAKGNILERFSAQQFPDLHSELNLSSLELGDSALYFCASRAGTGTNTEAFFGQGTRLTVV.

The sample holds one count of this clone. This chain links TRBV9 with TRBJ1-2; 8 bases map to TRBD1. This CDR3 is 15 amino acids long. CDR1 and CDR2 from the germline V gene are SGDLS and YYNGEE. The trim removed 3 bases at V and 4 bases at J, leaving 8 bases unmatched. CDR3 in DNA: TGTGCCAGCAGCGCAGTGACAGGGGCCGCCTATGGCTACACCTTC. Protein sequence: CASSAVTGAAYGYTF.

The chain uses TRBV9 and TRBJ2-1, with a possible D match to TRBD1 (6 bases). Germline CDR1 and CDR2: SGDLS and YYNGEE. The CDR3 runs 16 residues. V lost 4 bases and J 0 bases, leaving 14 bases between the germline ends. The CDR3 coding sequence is TGTGCCAGCAGCCATAACAGGGTCAGCTCCTACAATGAGCAGTTCTTC. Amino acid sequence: CASSHNRVSSYNEQFF.

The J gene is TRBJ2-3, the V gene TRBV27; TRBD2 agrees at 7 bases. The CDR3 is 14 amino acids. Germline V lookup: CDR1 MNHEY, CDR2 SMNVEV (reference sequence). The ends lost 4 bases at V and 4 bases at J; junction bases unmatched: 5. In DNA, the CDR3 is TGTGCCAGCAGTTGGGGAGGGGAGGCAGATACGCAGTATTTT. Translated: CASSWGGEADTQYF.

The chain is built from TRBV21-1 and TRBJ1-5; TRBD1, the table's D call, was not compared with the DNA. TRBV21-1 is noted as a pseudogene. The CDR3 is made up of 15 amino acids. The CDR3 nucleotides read TGTGCCAGCACCCGGGACAGGGTTTCGGATCAGCCCCAGCATTTT. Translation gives CASTRDRVSDQPQHF.

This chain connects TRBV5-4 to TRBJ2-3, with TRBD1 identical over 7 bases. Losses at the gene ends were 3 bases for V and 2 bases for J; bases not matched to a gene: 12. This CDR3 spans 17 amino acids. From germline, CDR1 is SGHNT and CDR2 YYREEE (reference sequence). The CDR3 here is CASSSRLDRRPTDTQYF. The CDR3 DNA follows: TGTGCCAGCAGCTCGCGGCTGGACAGGCGACCCACAGATACGCAGTATTTT.

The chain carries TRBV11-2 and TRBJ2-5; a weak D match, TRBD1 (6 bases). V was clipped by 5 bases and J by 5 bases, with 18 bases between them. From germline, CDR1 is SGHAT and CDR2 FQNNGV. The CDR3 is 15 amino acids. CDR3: CASSEGPGVGETQYF. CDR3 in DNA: TGTGCCAGCAGCGAAGGACCAGGGGTGGGGGAGACCCAGTACTTC.

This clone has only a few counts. The DNA for the CDR3 is TGTGCCAGCAGCTTAGGGGGCCCTAATGAAAAACTGTTTTTT. Translation gives CASSLGGPNEKLFF. The V and J genes are TRBV7-8 and TRBJ1-4; a weak D match, TRBD1 (5 bases). V was trimmed by 1 base and J by 3 bases, leaving 6 bases between them. This CDR3 comprises 14 residues. Germline CDR1 SGHVS, CDR2 FQNEAQ.

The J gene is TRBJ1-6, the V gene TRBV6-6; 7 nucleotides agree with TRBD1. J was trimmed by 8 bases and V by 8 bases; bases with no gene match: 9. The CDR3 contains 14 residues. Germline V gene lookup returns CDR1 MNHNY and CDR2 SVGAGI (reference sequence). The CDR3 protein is CASDNAGGYSPLHF. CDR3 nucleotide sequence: TGTGCCAGCGATAACGCAGGGGGGTATTCACCCCTCCACTTT.